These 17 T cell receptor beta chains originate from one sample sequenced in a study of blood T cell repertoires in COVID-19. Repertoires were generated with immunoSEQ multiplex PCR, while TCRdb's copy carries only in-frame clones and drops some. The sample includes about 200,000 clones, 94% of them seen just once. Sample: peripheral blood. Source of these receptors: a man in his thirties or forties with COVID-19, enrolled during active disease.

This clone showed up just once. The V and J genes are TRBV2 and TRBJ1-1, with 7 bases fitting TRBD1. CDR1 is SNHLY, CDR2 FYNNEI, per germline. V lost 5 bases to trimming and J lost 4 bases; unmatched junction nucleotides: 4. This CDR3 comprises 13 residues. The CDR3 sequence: CASSTGAGTEAFF. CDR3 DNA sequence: TGTGCCAGCAGTACAGGGGCGGGCACTGAAGCTTTCTTT.

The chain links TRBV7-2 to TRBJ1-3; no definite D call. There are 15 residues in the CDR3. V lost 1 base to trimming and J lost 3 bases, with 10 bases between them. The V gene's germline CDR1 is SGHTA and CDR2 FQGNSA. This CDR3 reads CASSLGGLFGNTIYF. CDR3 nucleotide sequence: TGTGCCAGCAGCTTAGGAGGGTTATTTGGAAACACCATATATTTT.

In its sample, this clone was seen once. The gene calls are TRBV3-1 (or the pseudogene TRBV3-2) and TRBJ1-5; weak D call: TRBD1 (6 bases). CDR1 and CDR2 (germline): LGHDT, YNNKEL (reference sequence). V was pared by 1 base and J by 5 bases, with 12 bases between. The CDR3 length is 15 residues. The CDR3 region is CASSQARGPDQPQHF. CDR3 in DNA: TGTGCCAGCAGCCAAGCCAGGGGCCCGGATCAGCCCCAGCATTTT.

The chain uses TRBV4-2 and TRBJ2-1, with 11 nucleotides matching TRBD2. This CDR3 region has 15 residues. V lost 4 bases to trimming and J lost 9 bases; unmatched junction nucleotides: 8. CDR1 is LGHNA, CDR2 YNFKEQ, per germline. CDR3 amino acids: CASSRYSGGGPEQFF. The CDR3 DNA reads TGTGCCAGCAGCCGCTATAGCGGGGGGGGACCTGAGCAGTTCTTC.

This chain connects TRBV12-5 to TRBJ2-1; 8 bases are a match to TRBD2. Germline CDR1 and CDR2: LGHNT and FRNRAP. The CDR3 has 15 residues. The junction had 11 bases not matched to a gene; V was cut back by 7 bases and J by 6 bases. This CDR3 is CASAFHSGGANEQFF. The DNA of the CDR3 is TGTGCTAGTGCTTTCCATTCGGGGGGGGCCAATGAGCAGTTCTTC. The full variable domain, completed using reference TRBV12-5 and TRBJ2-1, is DARVTQTPRHKVTEMGQEVTMRCQPILGHNTVFWYRQTMMQGLELLAYFRNRAPLDDSGMPKDRFSAEMPDATLATLKIQPSEPRDSAVYFCASAFHSGGANEQFFGPGTRLTVL.

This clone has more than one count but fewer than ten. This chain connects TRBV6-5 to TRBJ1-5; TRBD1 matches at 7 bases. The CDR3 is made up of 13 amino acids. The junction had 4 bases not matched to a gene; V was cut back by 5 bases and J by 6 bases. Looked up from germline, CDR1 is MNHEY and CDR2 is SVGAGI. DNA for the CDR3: TGTGCCAGCAGTACAGGGGATACTCAGCCCCAGCATTTT. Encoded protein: CASSTGDTQPQHF.

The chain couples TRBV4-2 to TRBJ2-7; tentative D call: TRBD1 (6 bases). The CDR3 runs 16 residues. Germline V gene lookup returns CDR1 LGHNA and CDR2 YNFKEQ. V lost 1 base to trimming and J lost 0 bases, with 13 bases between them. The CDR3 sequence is CASSQGGLGSSYEQYF. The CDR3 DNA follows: TGTGCCAGCAGCCAAGGGGGGCTGGGGAGCTCCTACGAGCAGTACTTC.

The CDR3 spells CASSSGTPAETQYF. CDR3 in DNA: TGTGCCAGCAGCTCCGGGACACCCGCAGAGACCCAGTACTTC. The chain recombines TRBV3-1 (or the pseudogene TRBV3-2) with TRBJ2-5; possibly TRBD1 for D (6 bases). Trimming shortened V by 5 bases and J by 4 bases, and 14 bases separated the two germline ends. The CDR3 has 14 amino acids. The germline CDR1 and CDR2 sequences are LGHDT and YNNKEL (reference sequence).

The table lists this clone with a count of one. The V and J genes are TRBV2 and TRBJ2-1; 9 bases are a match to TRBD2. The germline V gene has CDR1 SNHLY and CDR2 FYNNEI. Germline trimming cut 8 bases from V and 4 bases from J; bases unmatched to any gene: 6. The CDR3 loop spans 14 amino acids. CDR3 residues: CASHSGGPYNEQFF. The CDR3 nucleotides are TGTGCCAGCCATAGCGGGGGACCATACAATGAGCAGTTCTTC.

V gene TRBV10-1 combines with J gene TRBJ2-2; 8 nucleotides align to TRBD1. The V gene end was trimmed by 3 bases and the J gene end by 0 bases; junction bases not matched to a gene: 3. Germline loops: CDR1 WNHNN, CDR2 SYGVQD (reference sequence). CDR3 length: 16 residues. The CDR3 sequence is CASSDTGGPNTGELFF. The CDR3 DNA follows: TGCGCCAGCAGTGATACAGGGGGTCCGAACACCGGGGAGCTGTTTTTT.

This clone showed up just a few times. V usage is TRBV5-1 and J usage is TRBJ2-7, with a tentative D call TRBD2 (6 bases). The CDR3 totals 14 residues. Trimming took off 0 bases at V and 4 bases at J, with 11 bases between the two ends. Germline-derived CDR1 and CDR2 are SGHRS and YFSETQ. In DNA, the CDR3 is TGCGCCAGCAGCTTGGCGGGGGATCTTTACGAGCAGTACTTC. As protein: CASSLAGDLYEQYF.

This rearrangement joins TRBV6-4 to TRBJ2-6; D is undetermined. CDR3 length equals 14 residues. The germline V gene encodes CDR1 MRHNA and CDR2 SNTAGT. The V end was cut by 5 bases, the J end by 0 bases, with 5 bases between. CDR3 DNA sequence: TGTGCCAGCAGTCCCGTCTCTGGGGCCAACGTCCTGACTTTC. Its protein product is CASSPVSGANVLTF.

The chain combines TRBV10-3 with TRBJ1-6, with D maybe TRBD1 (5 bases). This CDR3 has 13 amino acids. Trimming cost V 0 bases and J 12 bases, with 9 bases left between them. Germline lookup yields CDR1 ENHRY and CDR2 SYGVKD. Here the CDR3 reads CAISESTEVPLHF. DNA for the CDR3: TGTGCCATCAGTGAGTCGACAGAGGTACCCCTCCACTTT.

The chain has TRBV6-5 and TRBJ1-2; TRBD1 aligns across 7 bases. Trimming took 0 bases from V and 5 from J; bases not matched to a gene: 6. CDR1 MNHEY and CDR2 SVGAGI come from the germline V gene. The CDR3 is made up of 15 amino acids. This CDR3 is CASSYSVDRRYGYTF. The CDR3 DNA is TGTGCCAGCAGTTACTCGGTGGACAGGAGATATGGCTACACCTTC.

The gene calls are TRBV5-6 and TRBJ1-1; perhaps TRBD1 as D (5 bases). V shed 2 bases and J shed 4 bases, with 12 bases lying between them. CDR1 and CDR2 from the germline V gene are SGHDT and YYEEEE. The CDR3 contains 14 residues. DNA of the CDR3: TGTGCCAGCAGCTTCGGACACAGATCCACTGAAGCTTTCTTT. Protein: CASSFGHRSTEAFF.

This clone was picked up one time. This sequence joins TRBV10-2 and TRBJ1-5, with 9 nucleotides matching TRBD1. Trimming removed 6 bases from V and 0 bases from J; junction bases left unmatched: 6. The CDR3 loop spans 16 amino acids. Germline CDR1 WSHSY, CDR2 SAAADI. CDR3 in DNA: TGCGCCAGCAGGAGGACAGGGGAGGGTAGCAATCAGCCCCAGCATTTT. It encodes CASRRTGEGSNQPQHF.

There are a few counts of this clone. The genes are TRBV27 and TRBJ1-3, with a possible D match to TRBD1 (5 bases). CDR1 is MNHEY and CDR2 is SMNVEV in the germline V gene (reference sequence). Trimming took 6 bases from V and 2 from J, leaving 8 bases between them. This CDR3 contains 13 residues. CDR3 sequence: CASRTATGNTIYF. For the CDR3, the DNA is TGTGCCAGCAGGACAGCAACTGGAAACACCATATATTTT.